The clone carrying this T cell receptor beta chain showed up many times. Amplification of TCR beta CDR3 regions used RNA transcripts. A first-round RT-PCR used HTBI primers, followed by a second-round multiplex PCR. Via MiXCR, TCRdb re-called the multiplex PCR reads, giving one row per CDR3 protein. The profile shows about 1.2 million distinct CDR3 sequences, about 35% of them singletons. Germline V gene lookup returns CDR1 SGHDN and CDR2 FVKESK. The CDR3 is 13 residues long. V was clipped by 1 base and J by 7 bases, with 10 bases between them. The entry originates in a study of Graves' ophthalmopathy and Graves' hyperthyroidism.

The sequenced sample was peripheral blood or thyroid tissue (not recorded which). The sequence was collected from an adult man with Graves' hyperthyroidism. V gene TRBV14 combines with J gene TRBJ1-1, with unresolved D. CDR3 in DNA: TGTGCCAGCAGCCAAGGGCACCGAGGTGAAGCTTTCTTT. Translation gives CASSQGHRGEAFF.